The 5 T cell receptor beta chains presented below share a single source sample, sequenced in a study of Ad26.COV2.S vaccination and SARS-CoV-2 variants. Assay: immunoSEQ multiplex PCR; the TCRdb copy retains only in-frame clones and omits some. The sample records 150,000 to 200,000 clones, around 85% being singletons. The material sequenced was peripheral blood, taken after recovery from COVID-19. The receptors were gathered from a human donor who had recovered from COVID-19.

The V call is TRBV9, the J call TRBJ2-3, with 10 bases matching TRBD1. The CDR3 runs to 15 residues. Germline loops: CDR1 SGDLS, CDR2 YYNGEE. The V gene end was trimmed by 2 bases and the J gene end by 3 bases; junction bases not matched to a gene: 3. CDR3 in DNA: TGTGCCAGCAGCGTCGGACAGGGGGGGACAGATACGCAGTATTTT. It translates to CASSVGQGGTDTQYF.

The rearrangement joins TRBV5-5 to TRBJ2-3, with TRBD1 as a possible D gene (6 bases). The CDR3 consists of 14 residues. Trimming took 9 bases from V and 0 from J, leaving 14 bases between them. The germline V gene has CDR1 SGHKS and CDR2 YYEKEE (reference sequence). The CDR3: CATTGTSSTDTQYF. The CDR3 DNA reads TGTGCCACCACTGGGACATCTAGCACAGATACGCAGTATTTT. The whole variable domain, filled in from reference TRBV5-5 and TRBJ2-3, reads DAGVTQSPTHLIKTRGQQVTLRCSPISGHKSVSWYQQVLGQGPQFIFQYYEKEERGRGNFPDRFSARQFPNYSSELNVNALLLGDSALYLCATTGTSSTDTQYFGPGTRLTVL.

This CDR3 reads CASSYSGAAQETQYF. In DNA, the CDR3 is TGTGCCAGCAGCTACAGCGGGGCAGCACAAGAGACCCAGTACTTC. The genes are TRBV7-3 and TRBJ2-5; 7 bases fit TRBD2. Germline trimming cut 4 bases from V and 2 bases from J; bases unmatched to any gene: 7. Germline V gene data show CDR1 as SGHTA and CDR2 as FQGTGA. CDR3 length: 15 residues.

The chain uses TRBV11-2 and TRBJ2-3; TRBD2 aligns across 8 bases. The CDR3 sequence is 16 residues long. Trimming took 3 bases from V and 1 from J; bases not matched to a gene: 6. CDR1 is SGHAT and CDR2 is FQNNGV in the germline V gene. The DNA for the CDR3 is TGTGCCAGCAGCTTGGTACCAGCGGGGGGCACAGATACGCAGTATTTT. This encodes CASSLVPAGGTDTQYF. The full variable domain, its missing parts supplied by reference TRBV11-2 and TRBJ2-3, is EAGVAQSPRYKIIEKRQSVAFWCNPISGHATLYWYQQILGQGPKLLIQFQNNGVVDDSQLPKDRFSAERLKGVDSTLKIQPAKLEDSAVYLCASSLVPAGGTDTQYFGPGTRLTVL.

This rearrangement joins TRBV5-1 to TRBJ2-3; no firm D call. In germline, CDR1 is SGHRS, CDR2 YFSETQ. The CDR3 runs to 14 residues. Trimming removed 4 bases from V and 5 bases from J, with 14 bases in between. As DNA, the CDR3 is TGCGCCAGCAGCCTGGATACTGTGGGAGATACGCAGTATTTT. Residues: CASSLDTVGDTQYF.